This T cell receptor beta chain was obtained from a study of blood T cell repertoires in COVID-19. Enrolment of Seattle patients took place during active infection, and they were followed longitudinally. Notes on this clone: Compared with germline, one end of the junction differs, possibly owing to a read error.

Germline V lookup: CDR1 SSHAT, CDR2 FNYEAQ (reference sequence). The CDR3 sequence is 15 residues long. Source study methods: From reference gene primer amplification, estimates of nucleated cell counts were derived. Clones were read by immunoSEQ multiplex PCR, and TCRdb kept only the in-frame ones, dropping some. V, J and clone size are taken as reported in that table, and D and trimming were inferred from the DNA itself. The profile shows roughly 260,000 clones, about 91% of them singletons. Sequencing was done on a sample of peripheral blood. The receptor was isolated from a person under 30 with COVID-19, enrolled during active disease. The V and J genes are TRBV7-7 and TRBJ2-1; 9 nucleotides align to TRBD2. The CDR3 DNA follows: TGTGCTAGCAGCTTAGGGACTAGCCCAACTAATGAGCAGTTCTTC. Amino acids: CASSLGTSPTNEQFF.